This T cell receptor beta chain was captured in a study of shared clonotypes between healthy human individuals (dated by TCRdb to the early 2020s). As for the study more broadly: The cohort included a few men and a couple of women between 18 and 49 years of age. To increase sequencing depth and limit assay-specific biases, TCR repertoire library preparation and sequencing were carried out by different laboratories using diverse techniques. For each donor, CD4 naive and CD4 memory were each run on three plates, CD8 naive on two plates, and CD8 memory on one plate. Between about 0.85 and 10 billion PBMCs per donor were obtained by leukapheresis. To estimate repertoire size and how much clonotype sharing occurs between individuals, the study deeply sequenced the blood TCR repertoires of roughly 5 healthy adults.

The donors were healthy, HIV-negative adults with no recently reported acute infections or vaccinations. All donors were Caucasian adults living in Nashville, Tennessee, USA. CD4+ T cells were enriched through magnetic negative selection, after which naive cells were positively selected on CD45RA and the remaining negative fraction served as the memory subset. Blood was obtained by leukapheresis, after which PBMCs were separated by Ficoll-Histopaque density gradient centrifugation and cryopreserved in liquid nitrogen vapor phase. Analytical flow cytometry was used to check the purity and quantity of each magnetically sorted T cell population. Genomic DNA was isolated from every sorted fraction and measured by UV absorbance on a Nanodrop 2000c. General study outcomes and caveats: The small number of donors limited the genetic and exposure-history diversity represented. Only blood was sampled, and tissue TCR repertoires likely differ from those in blood. Compared with non-shared clonotypes, clonotypes shared by all four sorted-subset donors had higher generation probabilities. Naive subsets generally had larger estimated clonotype richness than memory subsets. Approximately 5% of naive CD4, around 4% of naive CD8, roughly 2.4% of memory CD4, and about 0.4% of memory CD8 clonotypes were shared across four donors. Rarefaction of sorted-subset datasets indicated incomplete sequencing despite the large sequencing depth. Pairwise subsampling led to the expectation that sequencing depth would affect the degree of clonotype sharing among donors.

V is pared back by 0 bases and J by 1 base, with 9 bases lying between the germline termini. Per the germline V gene, LGHNA is the CDR1 and YNFKEQ is the CDR2. Its CDR3 holds 15 amino acids, cysteine through phenylalanine. Left in the record is the CDR3 DNA by itself, 45 bases read in frame from the first base. In its sample, this clone was seen a few times. It has no known antigen specificity. No much larger clone is present one base from it, and per-base qualities are unavailable. TCR CDR3 regions were amplified from genomic DNA by multiplex PCR using the deep immunoSEQ assay. Extracted genomic DNA from each cell subset was distributed evenly across all wells of several immunoSEQ 96-well plates, and each plate was treated as a replicate. For sorted subsets, around 0.2 ug genomic DNA, equal to 25,000 to 35,000 T cell genomes, was loaded into each replicate PCR. Purified libraries were measured with a Qubit 3.0 fluorometer, size-checked on a Bioanalyzer 2100, and measured again with the KAPA Library Quantification kit. Every immunoSEQ 96-well plate was sequenced on a separate single-read 150-cycle Illumina NextSeq 550 flow cell. The original pipeline was this. Because the immunoSEQ output included only junctional sequences and no quality scores, the filtering could not be the same as the filtering used for full-length reads. To assign V/J genes and CDR3, sequences were annotated against IMGT germline references using PyIR, a Python wrapper for IgBLAST v1.9. Any read was removed if the V/J assignment was weak (E-value above 1e-6), the CDR3 was missing, or the read contained stop codons, out-of-frame junctions, or ambiguous translated residues. V3J clonotypes were defined as sequences sharing an identical inferred V gene, J gene, and CDR3 amino acid sequence. To compute the percentage overlap between repertoires, the number of shared unique clonotypes was divided by the size of the smaller repertoire. Three approaches were used to assess repertoire richness: RTK rarefaction, the Chao1 estimator, and Recon v2.1 estimates of unobserved clonotypes. For all TCRbeta clonotypes obtained by the gDNA method from a handful of donors, generation probabilities were computed with OLGA. Drawn from immuneACCESS, this table holds only the in-frame rearrangements with V and J called that TCRdb kept. Clones are partly lost; checked studies trace under half to an unresolved V gene and leave the rest unexplained. V and J calls and clone size are given by that table; D and trimming were obtained from the DNA. The sample table lists a few million clones, approximately 92% of them with a count of one. The leading ten clones occupy over 0.12% of the sample.

This TCR derives from a man aged 18 to 30 in good health. Source material: naive CD4+ T cells sorted from blood. What this sample's cell subset or site label stands for: CD45RA+ positively selected. The rearrangement joined TRBV4-2 to TRBJ1-1; no D gene call is confident. CDR3 reads: CASSQDRAGNTEAFF. The DNA sequence is as follows: TGTGCCAGCAGCCAAGATCGAGCGGGGAACACTGAAGCTTTCTTT.